The rows below give T cell receptor beta chains drawn from one sample of a study of blood T cell repertoires in COVID-19. Profiled with immunoSEQ multiplex PCR; TCRdb holds only in-frame clones, not every one. Of approximately 220,000 clones listed, approximately 83% were seen once; the top ten hold about 2.1%. The sequencing input was peripheral blood. Receptor source: an older woman with acute or convalescent COVID-19. Each CDR3 is given with its conserved first and last residue. The order of the fields is D gene, V gene, J gene, clone size, CDR3 DNA, CDR3 protein. A D gene is named only where the DNA matches it firmly. A clone size is listed for some rows: how often the clone was seen (once, few, many), or a class if it is expanded.

d_gene: NA; v_gene: TRBV5-6; j_gene: TRBJ2-7; abundance: NA; CDR3nt: TGTGCCAGCAGCTTGGACAGGGTCTACGAGCAGTACTTC; CDR3aa: CASSLDRVYEQYF
d_gene: TRBD1; v_gene: TRBV4-1; j_gene: TRBJ2-2; abundance: NA; CDR3nt: TGCGCCAGCAGCCAACCGACAGGGCTCCCCGGGGAGCTGTTTTTT; CDR3aa: CASSQPTGLPGELFF
d_gene: NA; v_gene: TRBV7-9; j_gene: TRBJ2-3; abundance: NA; CDR3nt: TGTGCCAGCAGCTTATCGGGCCGGGGGGATACGCAGTATTTT; CDR3aa: CASSLSGRGDTQYF
d_gene: TRBD1; v_gene: TRBV27; j_gene: TRBJ2-7; abundance: NA; CDR3nt: TGTGCCAGCAGTTTCCCCGGCACAGGGGTTTATTACGAGCAGTACTTC; CDR3aa: CASSFPGTGVYYEQYF
d_gene: NA; v_gene: TRBV28; j_gene: TRBJ1-5; abundance: NA; CDR3nt: TGTGCCAGCAGTTTTTCGGGGAAGGGTAATCAGCCCCAGCATTTT; CDR3aa: CASSFSGKGNQPQHF
d_gene: NA; v_gene: TRBV5-4; j_gene: TRBJ2-3; abundance: NA; CDR3nt: TGTGCCAGCAGCTTGATCGACTTCACAGATACGCAGTATTTT; CDR3aa: CASSLIDFTDTQYF
d_gene: TRBD1; v_gene: TRBV19; j_gene: TRBJ1-5; abundance: few; CDR3nt: TGTGCCAGTAGCCAGGGGGCGATGTCTCAGCCCCAGCATTTT; CDR3aa: CASSQGAMSQPQHF
d_gene: TRBD1; v_gene: TRBV28; j_gene: TRBJ2-7; abundance: NA; CDR3nt: TGTGCCAGCTCGACAGGGTCCCTTGCCTGGCTGTACTTC; CDR3aa: CASSTGSLAWLYF
d_gene: NA; v_gene: TRBV27; j_gene: TRBJ2-1; abundance: NA; CDR3nt: TGTGCCAGCACGCAAACTCCTATCGTATACAATGAGCAGTTCTTC; CDR3aa: CASTQTPIVYNEQFF
d_gene: NA; v_gene: TRBV13; j_gene: TRBJ1-2; abundance: once; CDR3nt: TGTGCCAGCAGCTTGGCGGGAAAATCTAACTATGGCTACACCTTC; CDR3aa: CASSLAGKSNYGYTF
d_gene: TRBD2; v_gene: TRBV5-4; j_gene: TRBJ2-7; abundance: few; CDR3nt: TGTGCCACCGGACTAGCGGGGTCCTACGAGCAGTACTTC; CDR3aa: CATGLAGSYEQYF
d_gene: NA; v_gene: TRBV28; j_gene: TRBJ1-1; abundance: NA; CDR3nt: TGTGCCAGCAGTACTATACACAGGCAACTGAACACTGAAGCTTTCTTT; CDR3aa: CASSTIHRQLNTEAFF
d_gene: NA; v_gene: TRBV7-2; j_gene: TRBJ1-3; abundance: NA; CDR3nt: TGTGCCAGCAGCTTCCAAGGAAACACCATATATTTT; CDR3aa: CASSFQGNTIYF
d_gene: TRBD1; v_gene: TRBV28; j_gene: TRBJ1-3; abundance: NA; CDR3nt: TGTGCCAGCTACGCAACAGGGGATTCTGGAAACACCATATATTTT; CDR3aa: CASYATGDSGNTIYF
d_gene: TRBD1; v_gene: TRBV3-1/TRBV3-2; j_gene: TRBJ2-1; abundance: NA; CDR3nt: TGTGCCAGCCAGCCTCCCTTCGGACAGGGCAATGAGCAGTTCTTC; CDR3aa: CASQPPFGQGNEQFF
d_gene: TRBD2; v_gene: TRBV6-2/TRBV6-3; j_gene: TRBJ2-1; abundance: NA; CDR3nt: TGTGCCAGCAGTTACTCGATTAGCGGGGGATACAATGAGCAGTTCTTC; CDR3aa: CASSYSISGGYNEQFF
d_gene: NA; v_gene: TRBV6-5; j_gene: TRBJ1-3; abundance: few; CDR3nt: TGTGCCAGCAGGACAACCTTGCGCTCTGGAAACACCATATATTTT; CDR3aa: CASRTTLRSGNTIYF
d_gene: NA; v_gene: TRBV4-1; j_gene: TRBJ1-1; abundance: NA; CDR3nt: TGCGCCAGCAGCCATAGACTACAGGGACCTAACACTGAAGCTTTCTTT; CDR3aa: CASSHRLQGPNTEAFF
d_gene: NA; v_gene: TRBV4-2; j_gene: TRBJ2-3; abundance: once; CDR3nt: TGTGCCAGCAGCCAAGTATCTTTAGGGGGCACAGATACGCAGTATTTT; CDR3aa: CASSQVSLGGTDTQYF
d_gene: NA; v_gene: TRBV2; j_gene: TRBJ1-2; abundance: NA; CDR3nt: TGTGCCAGCAGGGACCGACAGGCGCTCTATGGCTACACCTTC; CDR3aa: CASRDRQALYGYTF
d_gene: TRBD1; v_gene: TRBV9; j_gene: TRBJ1-6; abundance: NA; CDR3nt: TGTGCCAGCAGCCGCCTCGGGGGACAGAATTCACCCCTCCACTTT; CDR3aa: CASSRLGGQNSPLHF
d_gene: TRBD1; v_gene: TRBV10-3; j_gene: TRBJ1-2; abundance: NA; CDR3nt: TGTGCCATCAGTCCCGGGACAGGGGCATCACGAGGCTACACCTTC; CDR3aa: CAISPGTGASRGYTF
d_gene: NA; v_gene: TRBV4-1; j_gene: TRBJ1-1; abundance: NA; CDR3nt: TGCGCCAGCAGCCAAGATCGTCAGTCAGCTGAAGCTTTCTTT; CDR3aa: CASSQDRQSAEAFF
d_gene: NA; v_gene: TRBV3-1/TRBV3-2; j_gene: TRBJ2-5; abundance: NA; CDR3nt: TGTGCCAGCAGCCAAGACGCGAAAGAGACCCAGTACTTC; CDR3aa: CASSQDAKETQYF
d_gene: NA; v_gene: TRBV27; j_gene: TRBJ2-7; abundance: NA; CDR3nt: TGTGCCAGCAGTCTGACAAGTACCTACGAGCAGTACTTC; CDR3aa: CASSLTSTYEQYF
d_gene: NA; v_gene: TRBV12-3/TRBV12-4; j_gene: TRBJ2-3; abundance: NA; CDR3nt: TGTGCCAGCAGTCCCCGGGGGACGCAGTATTTT; CDR3aa: CASSPRGTQYF
d_gene: NA; v_gene: TRBV6-5; j_gene: TRBJ1-2; abundance: NA; CDR3nt: TGTGCCAGCGCGGTGGGGCCTAACTATGGCTACACCTTC; CDR3aa: CASAVGPNYGYTF
d_gene: NA; v_gene: TRBV5-1; j_gene: TRBJ2-7; abundance: NA; CDR3nt: TGCGCCAGCAGGGGTCCGGGGGATGGGGAGCAGTACTTC; CDR3aa: CASRGPGDGEQYF
d_gene: NA; v_gene: TRBV20-1; j_gene: TRBJ1-1; abundance: once; CDR3nt: TGCAGTGCCGTGGGGGGCACTGAAGCTTTCTTT; CDR3aa: CSAVGGTEAFF
d_gene: TRBD1; v_gene: TRBV29-1; j_gene: TRBJ2-7; abundance: once; CDR3nt: TGCAGCGCATCACAGGGGAACTCCTACGAGCAGTACTTC; CDR3aa: CSASQGNSYEQYF
d_gene: NA; v_gene: TRBV18; j_gene: TRBJ1-1; abundance: NA; CDR3nt: TGTGCCAGCCAGGGGAACACTGAAGCTTTCTTT; CDR3aa: CASQGNTEAFF
d_gene: TRBD1; v_gene: TRBV6-2/TRBV6-3; j_gene: TRBJ1-5; abundance: NA; CDR3nt: TGTGCCAGCAGTATTTACAGGGGGCTGGGGAGCAATCAGCCCCAGCATTTT; CDR3aa: CASSIYRGLGSNQPQHF
d_gene: TRBD1; v_gene: TRBV5-1; j_gene: TRBJ2-7; abundance: NA; CDR3nt: TGCGCCAGCAGCCCGAAAGACAGGGCTGGGTTGGCCGAGCAGTACTTC; CDR3aa: CASSPKDRAGLAEQYF
d_gene: NA; v_gene: TRBV29-1; j_gene: TRBJ2-5; abundance: NA; CDR3nt: TGCAGCTTCCGAGGGACACCGACCATAGAGACCCAGTACTTC; CDR3aa: CSFRGTPTIETQYF
d_gene: TRBD2; v_gene: TRBV7-2; j_gene: TRBJ2-3; abundance: once; CDR3nt: TGTGCCAGCAGCAGACTAGCGGGGGCCTACACAGATACGCAGTATTTT; CDR3aa: CASSRLAGAYTDTQYF
d_gene: NA; v_gene: TRBV11-2; j_gene: TRBJ1-3; abundance: NA; CDR3nt: TGTGCCAGCAGCCAAATCGGAAACACCATATATTTT; CDR3aa: CASSQIGNTIYF
d_gene: NA; v_gene: TRBV7-2; j_gene: TRBJ1-3; abundance: NA; CDR3nt: TGTGCCAGCAGCTTAGTTCTACAGGGAATCTCTGGAAACACCATATATTTT; CDR3aa: CASSLVLQGISGNTIYF
d_gene: NA; v_gene: TRBV6-5; j_gene: TRBJ1-4; abundance: few; CDR3nt: TGTGCCAGCAGTTACTCGGCAGCGGCAGGCGAAAAACTGTTTTTT; CDR3aa: CASSYSAAAGEKLFF
d_gene: NA; v_gene: TRBV3-1/TRBV3-2; j_gene: TRBJ1-3; abundance: NA; CDR3nt: TGTGCCAGCAGCCAGAGCAGGGCTGGAAACACCATATATTTT; CDR3aa: CASSQSRAGNTIYF
d_gene: TRBD1; v_gene: TRBV18; j_gene: TRBJ2-5; abundance: NA; CDR3nt: TGTGCCAGCTCACCCCGGACAGGGTGGGAGACCCAGTACTTC; CDR3aa: CASSPRTGWETQYF
d_gene: NA; v_gene: TRBV7-6; j_gene: TRBJ2-2; abundance: NA; CDR3nt: TGTGCCAGCAGCTTAGCTTTTGAGTTCACCGGGGAGCTGTTTTTT; CDR3aa: CASSLAFEFTGELFF
d_gene: TRBD1; v_gene: TRBV6-5; j_gene: TRBJ1-2; abundance: NA; CDR3nt: TGTGCCAGCGGCCTTCCACAGGGGGGTGGCTACACCTTC; CDR3aa: CASGLPQGGGYTF
d_gene: NA; v_gene: TRBV4-1; j_gene: TRBJ2-2; abundance: NA; CDR3nt: TGCGCCAGCAGCCCGGAGACGAACACCGGGGAGCTGTTTTTT; CDR3aa: CASSPETNTGELFF
d_gene: TRBD1; v_gene: TRBV7-9; j_gene: TRBJ1-4; abundance: NA; CDR3nt: TGTGCCAGCAGCTTAGGGAGACAGGGGGCGTTTGAAAAACTGTTTTTT; CDR3aa: CASSLGRQGAFEKLFF
d_gene: TRBD2; v_gene: TRBV7-8; j_gene: TRBJ2-7; abundance: NA; CDR3nt: TGTGCCAGCAGCCCTAGGATAGCGGGGCACTACGAGCAGTACTTC; CDR3aa: CASSPRIAGHYEQYF
d_gene: NA; v_gene: TRBV7-9; j_gene: TRBJ1-2; abundance: NA; CDR3nt: TGTGCCAGCAGCTTAGCCGACAGGCGAACCTTCTACACCTTC; CDR3aa: CASSLADRRTFYTF
d_gene: NA; v_gene: TRBV7-9; j_gene: TRBJ1-1; abundance: once; CDR3nt: TGTGCCAGCAGCCTAGTTAATTGGGGGGGCACTGAAGCTTTCTTT; CDR3aa: CASSLVNWGGTEAFF
d_gene: TRBD2; v_gene: TRBV2; j_gene: TRBJ2-7; abundance: NA; CDR3nt: TGTGCCAGCACCCGGACTAGGACCTACGAGCAGTACTTC; CDR3aa: CASTRTRTYEQYF
d_gene: TRBD1; v_gene: TRBV10-3; j_gene: TRBJ2-7; abundance: NA; CDR3nt: TGTGCCACAGGGACAGTCGGATACGAGCAGTACTTC; CDR3aa: CATGTVGYEQYF
d_gene: TRBD2; v_gene: TRBV4-1; j_gene: TRBJ2-3; abundance: NA; CDR3nt: TGCGCCAGCAGCCAAGCTTCCCCTAGCGGGACTAGCACAGATACGCAGTATTTT; CDR3aa: CASSQASPSGTSTDTQYF
d_gene: NA; v_gene: TRBV7-9; j_gene: TRBJ1-6; abundance: NA; CDR3nt: TGTGCCAGCAGCCCCGCAGGGAATAATTCACCCCTCCACTTT; CDR3aa: CASSPAGNNSPLHF
d_gene: NA; v_gene: TRBV9; j_gene: TRBJ2-1; abundance: NA; CDR3nt: TGTGCCAGCAGCCCCAGGGGAATCCATGACAATGAGCAGTTCTTC; CDR3aa: CASSPRGIHDNEQFF
d_gene: TRBD1; v_gene: TRBV30; j_gene: TRBJ1-2; abundance: NA; CDR3nt: TGTGCCTGGAGTGTACAGGGGACTTTTGGCTACACCTTC; CDR3aa: CAWSVQGTFGYTF
d_gene: NA; v_gene: TRBV7-3; j_gene: TRBJ2-2; abundance: few; CDR3nt: TGTGCCAGCAGCTTAACTTTAGGGGGTCCCGGGGAGCTGTTTTTT; CDR3aa: CASSLTLGGPGELFF
d_gene: NA; v_gene: TRBV9; j_gene: TRBJ2-3; abundance: NA; CDR3nt: TGTGCCAGCAGCGTCCAAGCGGTCCCTCTGGATACGCAGTATTTT; CDR3aa: CASSVQAVPLDTQYF
d_gene: NA; v_gene: TRBV27; j_gene: TRBJ1-5; abundance: NA; CDR3nt: TGTGCCAGCAGTTTGGAGGGTGGCAATCAGCCCCAGCATTTT; CDR3aa: CASSLEGGNQPQHF
d_gene: NA; v_gene: TRBV7-9; j_gene: TRBJ2-7; abundance: NA; CDR3nt: TGTGCCAGCAGCCTAGACTTCTCCTACGAGCAGTACTTC; CDR3aa: CASSLDFSYEQYF
d_gene: NA; v_gene: TRBV2; j_gene: TRBJ1-2; abundance: NA; CDR3nt: TGTGCCAGCAGTTACAGGGTCGGCTATGGCTACACCTTC; CDR3aa: CASSYRVGYGYTF
d_gene: NA; v_gene: TRBV2; j_gene: TRBJ2-5; abundance: NA; CDR3nt: TGTGCCACTTCCTGGACTCATCAAGAGACCCAGTACTTC; CDR3aa: CATSWTHQETQYF
d_gene: TRBD1; v_gene: TRBV20-1; j_gene: TRBJ1-3; abundance: NA; CDR3nt: TGCAGTGCTAGTCGACAGGGGCGTAGAAACACCATATATTTT; CDR3aa: CSASRQGRRNTIYF